This T cell receptor beta chain originates from a study of T-cell memory formation after mild COVID-19 (TCRdb year 2021). Some background on the complete study: Most TCR sequence clusters were specific to one of the two donors. In a couple of donors, T-cell clones that expanded and contracted after mild COVID-19 were followed by sequencing TCRalpha and TCRbeta repertoires longitudinally. Two young, previously healthy adult volunteers made up the cohort, one male and one female. The investigation overall reported the following: The study included only a couple of mild cases, and larger cohorts that include severe cases with pre-infection samples were judged to be necessary. Some responding clones were found in pre-infection memory, which suggests that pre-existing cross-reactive memory T cells took part in the SARS-CoV-2 response. Contracting CD4+ clones appeared mostly in the CM and EM memory subsets, whereas CD8+ clones were enriched in EMRA. SARS-CoV-2 specificity of the second-wave clones peaking on day 37 was not confirmed. Balanced CD4/CD8 phenotypes were observed for clones contracting from day 15 to 85, whereas a bias towards CD4+ was observed for a second wave of clones expanding from day 15 to 37.

At the junction V is shortened by 3 bases and J by 3 bases; bases outside the gene matches: 9. The CDR1 and CDR2 encoded by the germline V gene are SGHVS and FNYEAQ. Measured from the cysteine to the phenylalanine, the CDR3 is 16 residues long. This entry keeps only the CDR3 DNA: 48 bases, framed from base 1. For this clonotype: Its antigen is currently not known. No clone much larger than this one lies a single base away; base qualities are absent.

Instrument used: Illumina NovaSeq 6000. TCRalpha and TCRbeta cDNA libraries were constructed by 5'RACE with constant-segment primers, with sample barcodes and unique molecular identifiers being introduced. Trizol reagent was used to extract RNA from every sample. Library amplification was performed in two PCR steps, and a second sample barcode and Illumina TruSeq adapters were introduced in the second step. Libraries were sequenced on an Illumina NovaSeq with 2 x 150 bp paired-end reads. The study's own analysis went as follows. The reads were demultiplexed and collapsed into UMI-guided consensus sequences using migec v1.2.7. With mixcr v2.1.11, UMI consensuses were aligned to TRA and TRB V and J templates and assembled into clonotypes. A clonotype was counted as expanded or contracted only if both edgeR and NoisET called the change significant, with noise models trained on biological replicates. For edgeR calls, the thresholds were a false discovery rate-adjusted p below 0.01 and a log2 fold-change of 1. As an exploratory analysis of dynamics, max-normalized trajectories of the 1000 most abundant clonotypes were examined by PCA with hierarchical clustering. Separately sequenced CD4+ and CD8+ repertoires were used to assign a CD4 or CD8 phenotype to each responding clone. Using fastp at Q25 and MiXCR, TCRdb reprocessed the public reads and kept productive beta chains. Rows matching on CDR3 protein sequence are summarized as one entry with the most common DNA and genes. Clone size and V and J calls follow TCRdb, not the original study. The sample table lists 110,000 to 150,000 distinct CDR3 sequences, 20% to 25% of them with a count of one. Jointly, the top ten make up approximately 24% of the sample.

Ficoll-Paque density gradient centrifugation was used to isolate PBMCs. This receptor was identified in an adult woman who had mild COVID-19 (a few samples of this study predate the infection). The sample titles of this study are shuffled in the database, so cell type and time point are left out; the donor was told from shared clones. The sample consisted of PBMCs or a T cell subset sorted from them (not recorded which). This chain joins TRBV7-6 to TRBJ2-7, and 9 junctional nucleotides match TRBD1. The DNA is as follows: TGTGCCAGCAGCTTTACCACGGGGACAGGGTACTACGAGCAGTACTTC. It codes for CASSFTTGTGYYEQYF.